This T cell receptor beta chain appears in the sequencing data of a study of beta chain features in type 1 diabetes. By way of CD45RO/CCR7/CD25/CD127/CD95/CD27, the CD4+ regulatory, stem cell-like memory, central memory and naive cells were sorted. Expressed TCRB transcripts were sequenced because the isolated RNA had all been reverse transcribed beforehand. Sequenced by immunoSEQ multiplex PCR; TCRdb stores in-frame clones only, minus some. The data show hundreds of thousands of clones, with approximately 15% seen just once and roughly 7% held by the top ten. CDR1 is SGHRS, CDR2 YFSETQ, per germline. The V segment lost 0 bases and the J segment 7 bases; nucleotides outside the gene matches: 3. The CDR3 is 15 residues long.

What was sequenced was central memory CD4+ T cells from blood. The V gene is TRBV5-1, the J gene TRBJ2-2; TRBD1 matches at 10 bases. The sequence derives from a man between 25 and 39 years old in good health. As DNA, the CDR3 is TGCGCCAGCAGCTTGGGACAGGGGGCTAACGGGGAGCTGTTTTTT. Translated, it gives CASSLGQGANGELFF.